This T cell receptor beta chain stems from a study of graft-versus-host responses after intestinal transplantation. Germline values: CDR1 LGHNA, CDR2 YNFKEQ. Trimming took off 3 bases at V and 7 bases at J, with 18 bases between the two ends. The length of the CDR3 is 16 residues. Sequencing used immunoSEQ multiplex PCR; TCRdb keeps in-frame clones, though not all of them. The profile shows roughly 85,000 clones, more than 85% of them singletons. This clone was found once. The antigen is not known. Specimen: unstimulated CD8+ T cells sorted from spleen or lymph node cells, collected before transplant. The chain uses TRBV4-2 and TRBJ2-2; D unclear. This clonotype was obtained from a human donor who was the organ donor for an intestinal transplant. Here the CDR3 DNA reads TGTGCCAGCAGCCAGGCCCTAGTAGGGTTAAGCGGGGAGCTGTTTTTT. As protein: CASSQALVGLSGELFF.